Listed here is a single T cell receptor beta chain. Its antigen is still unknown. Germline V gene lookup returns CDR1 SNHLY and CDR2 FYNNEI. V lost 4 bases and J lost 2, with 4 bases in between. The CDR3 runs to 12 residues. The treatment denotes: roughly 18 received Ad26.COV2.S at low or high dose, single or two shots; five or six received placebo; per-sample allocation not given. Vaccine and placebo recipients were sampled on day 63 after the first injection. The sample belongs to a study of Ad26.COV2.S vaccination and SARS-CoV-2 variants. Across the study: Donor got 5x10^10 or 1x10^11 viral particles of Ad26.COV2.S.

Libraries were prepared by immunoSEQ multiplex PCR; TCRdb keeps only in-frame clonotypes and omits some of them. Of 500,000 or so clones listed, 87% are singletons. Broader study findings: Estimates derived from TCR breadth and depth analyses may have underestimated total T cell responses.

The specimen was peripheral blood, collected in a trial of Ad26.COV2.S vaccine versus placebo. The chain recombines TRBV2 with TRBJ2-3; D is ambiguous. The TCR originated in a person between 18 and 59 years old who received the Ad26.COV2.S COVID-19 vaccine or a placebo. Here the CDR3 DNA reads TGTGCCAGCAGTGGAGTCACAGATACGCAGTATTTT. Its protein is CASSGVTDTQYF.